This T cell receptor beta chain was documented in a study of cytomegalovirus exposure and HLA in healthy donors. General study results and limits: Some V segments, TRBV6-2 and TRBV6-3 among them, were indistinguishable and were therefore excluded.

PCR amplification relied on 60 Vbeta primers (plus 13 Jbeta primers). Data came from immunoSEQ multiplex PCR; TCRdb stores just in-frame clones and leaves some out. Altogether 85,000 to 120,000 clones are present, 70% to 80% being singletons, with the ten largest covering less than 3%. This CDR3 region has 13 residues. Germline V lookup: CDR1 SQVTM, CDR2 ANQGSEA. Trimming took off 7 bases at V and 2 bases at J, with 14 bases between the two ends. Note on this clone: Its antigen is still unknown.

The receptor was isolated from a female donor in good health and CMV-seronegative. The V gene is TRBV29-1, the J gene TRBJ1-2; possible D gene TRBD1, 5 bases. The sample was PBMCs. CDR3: CSGGTGVNYGYTF. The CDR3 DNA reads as TGCAGCGGCGGGACGGGAGTCAACTATGGCTACACCTTC.